Below, 10 T cell receptor beta chains from the same sample are listed, as sequenced in a study of blood T cell repertoires in COVID-19. Assay: immunoSEQ multiplex PCR; the TCRdb copy retains only in-frame clones and omits some. The sample shows over 60,000 clones, 85% to 90% of them seen only once. The sample was peripheral blood. The source is a man older than 75 with acute or convalescent COVID-19.

This clone was detected a few times. The V call is TRBV5-4, the J call TRBJ2-7; 7 bases are a match to TRBD1. Trimming removed 2 bases from V and 5 bases from J; junction bases left unmatched: 7. Germline assignment: CDR1 SGHNT and CDR2 YYREEE (reference sequence). This CDR3 has 14 residues. CDR3 residues: CASSFQGVGDEQYF. CDR3 DNA sequence: TGTGCCAGCAGCTTCCAGGGGGTCGGGGACGAGCAGTACTTC. The full variable domain, completed using reference TRBV5-4 and TRBJ2-7, is ETGVTQSPTHLIKTRGQQVTLRCSSQSGHNTVSWYQQALGQGPQFIFQYYREEENGRGNFPPRFSGLQFPNYSSELNVNALELDDSALYLCASSFQGVGDEQYFGPGTRLTVT.

The chain combines TRBV6-5 with TRBJ2-5, with TRBD2 as a possible D gene (5 bases). The CDR3 contains 14 residues. The germline V and J ends were trimmed by 7 bases and 0 bases, with 12 bases remaining between them. The germline CDR1 and CDR2 sequences are MNHEY and SVGAGI. The CDR3, as DNA: TGTGCCAGCAAACTAGACGGTTACCAAGAGACCCAGTACTTC. Translated, it gives CASKLDGYQETQYF.

The CDR3 protein is CASSQLSEQYF. CDR3 coding DNA: TGTGCCAGCAGCCAACTCTCCGAGCAGTACTTC. The rearrangement links TRBV3-1 (or the pseudogene TRBV3-2) to TRBJ2-7, with D uncertain. V lost 2 bases to trimming and J lost 6 bases, with 5 bases between them. Per germline, CDR1 LGHDT and CDR2 YNNKEL (reference sequence). The CDR3 spans 11 residues.

V and J are TRBV25-1 and TRBJ2-1, with D possibly TRBD1 on 6 matching bases. V lost 2 bases, J lost 0 bases, and 17 bases lay in between. This CDR3 comprises 18 residues. Germline CDR1 reads MGHDK; CDR2 reads SYGVNS. CDR3 sequence (DNA): TGTGCCAGCAGTGAAACCAAGGGGGTCTCTAGCTCCTACAATGAGCAGTTCTTC. It translates to CASSETKGVSSSYNEQFF.

The chain recombines TRBV19 with TRBJ1-4, with D tentatively TRBD1 (5 bases). In germline, CDR1 is LNHDA, CDR2 SQIVND (reference sequence). The CDR3 spans 16 residues. Between the trimmed V and J ends, which lost 5 bases and 0 bases, there was a span of 13 bases. CDR3 nucleotides: TGTGCCAGTAGTGAGGACACGTATGCAACTAATGAAAAACTGTTTTTT. It specifies CASSEDTYATNEKLFF.

The chain recombines TRBV5-5 with TRBJ1-6; D may be TRBD1 (6 bases). This CDR3 contains 15 residues. V lost 0 bases, J lost 5 bases, and 9 bases lay in between. Germline V lookup: CDR1 SGHKS, CDR2 YYEKEE (reference sequence). CDR3 in amino acids: CASSLGGQNNSPLHF. The CDR3 DNA sequence: TGTGCCAGCAGCTTGGGTGGACAGAATAATTCACCCCTCCACTTT.

In nucleotides, the CDR3 is TGTGCCAGCAGCTTAGTTAAATTTTTAGACAGGATTAGAACTGAAGCTTTCTTT. This translates into CASSLVKFLDRIRTEAFF. V gene TRBV7-8 combines with J gene TRBJ1-1, with TRBD1 as a possible D gene (6 bases). The CDR3 covers 18 residues. The V and J ends lost 1 base and 5 bases respectively, with 23 bases between them. The germline V gene encodes CDR1 SGHVS and CDR2 FQNEAQ.

This chain connects TRBV6-5 to TRBJ2-7, with 8 bases identical to TRBD1. The CDR3 covers 15 residues. Germline loops: CDR1 MNHEY, CDR2 SVGAGI. The J segment lost 0 bases and the V segment lost 7 bases, leaving 8 bases of the junction unmatched. The CDR3 sequence is CASTSGQGISYEQYF. In DNA form, the CDR3 reads TGTGCCAGCACATCCGGACAGGGAATCTCCTACGAGCAGTACTTC.

The chain uses TRBV29-1 and TRBJ1-4; 9 bases align to TRBD1. The V gene end was trimmed by 4 bases and the J gene end by 2 bases; junction bases not matched to a gene: 8. There are 16 residues in the CDR3. Germline V gene lookup returns CDR1 SQVTM and CDR2 ANQGSEA. The DNA for the CDR3 is TGCAGCGTTGTGGACAGGGGAGGTCTGACTAATGAAAAACTGTTTTTT. Translated: CSVVDRGGLTNEKLFF.

This chain links TRBV7-9 with TRBJ2-5; D ambiguous. Trimming cost V 1 base and J 2 bases, with 11 bases left between them. The CDR3 consists of 15 residues. CDR1 is SEHNR, CDR2 FQNEAQ, per germline (reference sequence). In DNA form, the CDR3 reads TGTGCCAGCAGCTTAGGTCGAATACTACAAGAGACCCAGTACTTC. Translation: CASSLGRILQETQYF.